Described below is a single TCR beta chain sequence and its context. Its antigen is not known. Germline V gives CDR1 SQVTM, CDR2 ANQGSEA. The CDR3 runs to 13 residues. Trimming took off 2 bases at V and 7 bases at J, with 15 bases between the two ends. Only in-frame clones appear in the TCRdb table, and some are missing; sequencing was by immunoSEQ multiplex PCR. The sample has roughly 39,000 clones, roughly 96% seen once. This sample is drawn from a study of graft-versus-host responses after intestinal transplantation. Overall study results and limits: Graft-donor T cell macrochimerism in patients accompanied high graft-versus-host to host-versus-graft clonal ratios in allografts.

The input for sequencing was unstimulated CD8+ T cells sorted from spleen or lymph node cells, taken before transplant. This chain links TRBV29-1 with TRBJ2-7; D is perhaps TRBD2 (6 bases). The receptor's source is a human donor who was the organ donor for an intestinal transplant. The CDR3 DNA is TGCAGCGTTGAAATAGGGCCGGGGGAAGAGCAGTACTTC. Its translation: CSVEIGPGEEQYF.